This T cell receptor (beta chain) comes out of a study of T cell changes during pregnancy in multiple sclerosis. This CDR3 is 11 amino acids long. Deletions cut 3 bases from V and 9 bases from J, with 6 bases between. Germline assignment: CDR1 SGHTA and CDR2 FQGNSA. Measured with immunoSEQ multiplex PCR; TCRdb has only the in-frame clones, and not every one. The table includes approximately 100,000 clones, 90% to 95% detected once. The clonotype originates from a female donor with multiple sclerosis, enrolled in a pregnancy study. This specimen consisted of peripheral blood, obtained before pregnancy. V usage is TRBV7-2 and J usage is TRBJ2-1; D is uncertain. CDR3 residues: CASSLSREQFF. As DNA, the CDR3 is TGTGCCAGCAGCTTGTCGCGTGAGCAGTTCTTC.